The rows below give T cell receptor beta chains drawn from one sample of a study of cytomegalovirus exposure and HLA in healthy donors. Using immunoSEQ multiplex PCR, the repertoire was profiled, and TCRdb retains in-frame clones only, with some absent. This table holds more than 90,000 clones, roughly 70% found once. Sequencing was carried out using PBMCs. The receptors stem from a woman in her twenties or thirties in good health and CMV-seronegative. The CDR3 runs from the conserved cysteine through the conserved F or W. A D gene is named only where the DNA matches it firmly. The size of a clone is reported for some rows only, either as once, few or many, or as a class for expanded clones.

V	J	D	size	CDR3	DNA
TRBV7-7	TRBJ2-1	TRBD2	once	CASSPTSTSSGEQFF	TGTGCTAGCAGCCCCACCTCGACTAGCTCTGGTGAGCAGTTCTTC
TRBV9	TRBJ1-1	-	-	CASSPGWGGLNTEAFF	TGTGCCAGCAGCCCCGGGTGGGGGGGGCTTAACACTGAAGCTTTCTTT
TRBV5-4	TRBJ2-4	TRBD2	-	CASGLRSGSVYSIQYF	TGTGCCAGCGGGTTACGTAGCGGGAGCGTGTATAGCATTCAGTACTTC
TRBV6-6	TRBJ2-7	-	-	CASTRALRDTSYEQYF	TGTGCCAGCACCCGTGCCCTCCGGGACACCTCCTACGAGCAGTACTTC
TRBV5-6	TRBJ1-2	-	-	CASSLVAGSYGYTF	TGTGCCAGCAGCTTGGTTGCAGGCAGCTATGGCTACACCTTC
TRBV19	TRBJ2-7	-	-	CASSRQTGSYEQYF	TGTGCCAGTAGTAGACAGACAGGATCCTACGAGCAGTACTTC
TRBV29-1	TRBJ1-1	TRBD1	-	CSGQGAGTEAFF	TGCAGCGGTCAGGGGGCAGGGACTGAAGCTTTCTTT
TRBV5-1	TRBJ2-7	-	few	CASSADYEQYF	TGCGCCAGCAGCGCAGATTACGAGCAGTACTTC
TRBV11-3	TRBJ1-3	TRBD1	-	CASSPTGQKNTIYF	TGTGCCAGCAGCCCGACGGGACAGAAGAACACCATATATTTT
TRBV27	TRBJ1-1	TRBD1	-	CASSLNLGTGEGAFF	TGTGCCAGCAGTTTAAACTTAGGGACAGGGGAAGGAGCTTTCTTT
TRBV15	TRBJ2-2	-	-	CATNLRGTGELFF	TGTGCCACCAACCTAAGAGGAACCGGGGAGCTGTTTTTT
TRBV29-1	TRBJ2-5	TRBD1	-	CSVAGDRGFQETQYF	TGCAGCGTCGCGGGGGACAGGGGCTTCCAAGAGACCCAGTACTTC
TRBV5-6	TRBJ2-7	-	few	CASRSGESYEQYF	TGTGCCAGCAGATCCGGGGAATCCTACGAGCAGTACTTC
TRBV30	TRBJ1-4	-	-	CAWSPGLGNEKLFF	TGTGCCTGGAGTCCCGGTCTCGGTAATGAAAAACTGTTTTTT
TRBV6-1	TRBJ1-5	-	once	CATLLGGSQPQHF	TGTGCCACTCTCTTGGGGGGTTCTCAGCCCCAGCATTTT
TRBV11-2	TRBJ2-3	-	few	CASSLSRGYTDTQYF	TGTGCCAGCAGCTTATCTAGGGGATACACAGATACGCAGTATTTT
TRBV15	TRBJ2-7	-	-	CATSRIGRGTYEQYF	TGTGCCACCAGCAGGATTGGGCGGGGAACCTACGAGCAGTACTTC
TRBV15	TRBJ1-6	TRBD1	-	CATSRDGTANSPLHF	TGTGCCACCAGCAGAGATGGGACAGCTAATTCACCCCTCCACTTT
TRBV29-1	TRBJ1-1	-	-	CSVGTQGWNTEAFF	TGCAGCGTCGGGACACAGGGATGGAACACTGAAGCTTTCTTT
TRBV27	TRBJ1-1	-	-	CASSLSFAANTEAFF	TGTGCCAGCAGTTTATCGTTCGCGGCGAACACTGAAGCTTTCTTT
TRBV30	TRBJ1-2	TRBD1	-	CAWSRDRGLYGYTF	TGTGCCTGGAGTCGGGACAGGGGGCTGTATGGCTACACCTTC
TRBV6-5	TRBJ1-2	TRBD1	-	CASSSRTGPSYGYTF	TGTGCCAGCAGTTCGCGGACAGGGCCTTCCTATGGCTACACCTTC
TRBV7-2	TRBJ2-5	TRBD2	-	CASSLVAGGETQYF	TGTGCCAGCAGCTTAGTAGCGGGAGGCGAGACCCAGTACTTC
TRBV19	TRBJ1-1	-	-	CATSQGTNTEAFF	TGTGCCACCAGCCAGGGAACGAACACTGAAGCTTTCTTT
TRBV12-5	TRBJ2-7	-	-	CASGSGYSYEQYF	TGTGCTAGTGGGTCAGGGTACTCCTACGAGCAGTACTTC
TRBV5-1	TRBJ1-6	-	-	CASSFSQGSSPLHF	TGCGCCAGCAGCTTTAGCCAGGGGTCGTCACCCCTCCACTTT
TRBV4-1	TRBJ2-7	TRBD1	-	CASSQAGTGVYEQYF	TGCGCCAGCAGCCAAGCCGGGACAGGTGTCTACGAGCAGTACTTC
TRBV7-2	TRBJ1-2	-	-	CASSLGAGGANYGYTF	TGTGCCAGCAGCTTAGGGGCTGGGGGGGCAAACTATGGCTACACCTTC
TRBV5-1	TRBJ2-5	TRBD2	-	CASSLAGQAGDWTQYF	TGCGCCAGCAGCTTGGCAGGCCAAGCGGGAGACTGGACCCAGTACTTC
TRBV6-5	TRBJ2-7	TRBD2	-	CASSFASGGSYEQYF	TGTGCCAGCAGTTTCGCTAGCGGAGGCTCCTACGAGCAGTACTTC
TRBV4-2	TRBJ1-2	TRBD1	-	CASSQPRTGGNYGYTF	TGTGCCAGCAGCCAACCCAGGACAGGGGGCAACTATGGCTACACCTTC
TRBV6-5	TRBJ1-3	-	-	CASSSGSGNTIYF	TGTGCCAGCAGTTCAGGGTCCGGAAACACCATATATTTT
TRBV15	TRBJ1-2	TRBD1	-	CATSRTGGYGYTF	TGTGCCACCAGCAGGACAGGGGGCTATGGCTACACCTTC
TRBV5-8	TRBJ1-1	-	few	CASSLVSVGGTDTEAFF	TGTGCCAGCAGCTTGGTTTCCGTGGGGGGAACAGACACTGAAGCTTTCTTT
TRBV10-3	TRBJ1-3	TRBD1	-	CALRTGGNTIYF	TGTGCCCTCAGGACAGGAGGAAACACCATATATTTT
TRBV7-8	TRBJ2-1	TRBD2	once	CASSLGGRVNEQFF	TGTGCCAGCAGCTTAGGGGGGAGGGTCAATGAGCAGTTCTTC
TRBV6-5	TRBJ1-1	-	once	CASSYGQMNTEAFF	TGTGCCAGCAGTTACGGACAGATGAACACTGAAGCTTTCTTT
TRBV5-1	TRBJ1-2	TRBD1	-	CASSSILQGANYGYTF	TGCGCCAGCAGCTCCATTTTACAGGGGGCTAACTATGGCTACACCTTC
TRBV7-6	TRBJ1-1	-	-	CASSLRYENTEAFF	TGTGCCAGCAGCTTACGGTACGAGAACACTGAAGCTTTCTTT
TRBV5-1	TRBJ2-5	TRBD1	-	CASSTQTGDQETQYF	TGCGCCAGCAGCACCCAAACAGGGGATCAAGAGACCCAGTACTTC
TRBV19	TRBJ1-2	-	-	CASSMRAMVNYGYTF	TGTGCCAGTAGTATGAGGGCCATGGTTAACTATGGCTACACCTTC